The present T cell receptor (beta chain) was sequenced within a study of cytomegalovirus exposure and HLA in healthy donors. About the study: Unique TCRs from HLA-typed donors, about 78 million of them, were held in an early data release.

The CDR3 spans 16 residues. V gave up 5 bases and J gave up 6 bases; unmatched junction bases: 13. Per the germline V gene, CDR1 is SEHNR and CDR2 is FQNEAQ (reference sequence). Vbeta (60) and Jbeta (13) primers were used in the PCR. Clones were read by immunoSEQ multiplex PCR, and TCRdb kept only the in-frame ones, dropping some. This sample yields over 150,000 clones, of which approximately 80% are seen a single time; 9.5% to 10% belongs to the top ten. Concerning this clone: Antigen specificity is unknown.

Whole-study results and caveats: Productive rates of about 87% or about 30% were seen for most TCR beta V segments in an earlier analysis. Later on, an analysis tied around 17,000 TCR beta sequences to HLA alleles at 0.05 false discovery rate.

The chain joins TRBV7-9 to TRBJ2-3; 8 nucleotides line up with TRBD2. What was sequenced was PBMCs. The sequence was collected from a man aged 18 to 35 in good health and CMV-seropositive. The CDR3 region is CASSRGEAGARDTQYF. CDR3 coding DNA: TGTGCCAGCAGCCGAGGGGAAGCGGGGGCCAGGGATACGCAGTATTTT.